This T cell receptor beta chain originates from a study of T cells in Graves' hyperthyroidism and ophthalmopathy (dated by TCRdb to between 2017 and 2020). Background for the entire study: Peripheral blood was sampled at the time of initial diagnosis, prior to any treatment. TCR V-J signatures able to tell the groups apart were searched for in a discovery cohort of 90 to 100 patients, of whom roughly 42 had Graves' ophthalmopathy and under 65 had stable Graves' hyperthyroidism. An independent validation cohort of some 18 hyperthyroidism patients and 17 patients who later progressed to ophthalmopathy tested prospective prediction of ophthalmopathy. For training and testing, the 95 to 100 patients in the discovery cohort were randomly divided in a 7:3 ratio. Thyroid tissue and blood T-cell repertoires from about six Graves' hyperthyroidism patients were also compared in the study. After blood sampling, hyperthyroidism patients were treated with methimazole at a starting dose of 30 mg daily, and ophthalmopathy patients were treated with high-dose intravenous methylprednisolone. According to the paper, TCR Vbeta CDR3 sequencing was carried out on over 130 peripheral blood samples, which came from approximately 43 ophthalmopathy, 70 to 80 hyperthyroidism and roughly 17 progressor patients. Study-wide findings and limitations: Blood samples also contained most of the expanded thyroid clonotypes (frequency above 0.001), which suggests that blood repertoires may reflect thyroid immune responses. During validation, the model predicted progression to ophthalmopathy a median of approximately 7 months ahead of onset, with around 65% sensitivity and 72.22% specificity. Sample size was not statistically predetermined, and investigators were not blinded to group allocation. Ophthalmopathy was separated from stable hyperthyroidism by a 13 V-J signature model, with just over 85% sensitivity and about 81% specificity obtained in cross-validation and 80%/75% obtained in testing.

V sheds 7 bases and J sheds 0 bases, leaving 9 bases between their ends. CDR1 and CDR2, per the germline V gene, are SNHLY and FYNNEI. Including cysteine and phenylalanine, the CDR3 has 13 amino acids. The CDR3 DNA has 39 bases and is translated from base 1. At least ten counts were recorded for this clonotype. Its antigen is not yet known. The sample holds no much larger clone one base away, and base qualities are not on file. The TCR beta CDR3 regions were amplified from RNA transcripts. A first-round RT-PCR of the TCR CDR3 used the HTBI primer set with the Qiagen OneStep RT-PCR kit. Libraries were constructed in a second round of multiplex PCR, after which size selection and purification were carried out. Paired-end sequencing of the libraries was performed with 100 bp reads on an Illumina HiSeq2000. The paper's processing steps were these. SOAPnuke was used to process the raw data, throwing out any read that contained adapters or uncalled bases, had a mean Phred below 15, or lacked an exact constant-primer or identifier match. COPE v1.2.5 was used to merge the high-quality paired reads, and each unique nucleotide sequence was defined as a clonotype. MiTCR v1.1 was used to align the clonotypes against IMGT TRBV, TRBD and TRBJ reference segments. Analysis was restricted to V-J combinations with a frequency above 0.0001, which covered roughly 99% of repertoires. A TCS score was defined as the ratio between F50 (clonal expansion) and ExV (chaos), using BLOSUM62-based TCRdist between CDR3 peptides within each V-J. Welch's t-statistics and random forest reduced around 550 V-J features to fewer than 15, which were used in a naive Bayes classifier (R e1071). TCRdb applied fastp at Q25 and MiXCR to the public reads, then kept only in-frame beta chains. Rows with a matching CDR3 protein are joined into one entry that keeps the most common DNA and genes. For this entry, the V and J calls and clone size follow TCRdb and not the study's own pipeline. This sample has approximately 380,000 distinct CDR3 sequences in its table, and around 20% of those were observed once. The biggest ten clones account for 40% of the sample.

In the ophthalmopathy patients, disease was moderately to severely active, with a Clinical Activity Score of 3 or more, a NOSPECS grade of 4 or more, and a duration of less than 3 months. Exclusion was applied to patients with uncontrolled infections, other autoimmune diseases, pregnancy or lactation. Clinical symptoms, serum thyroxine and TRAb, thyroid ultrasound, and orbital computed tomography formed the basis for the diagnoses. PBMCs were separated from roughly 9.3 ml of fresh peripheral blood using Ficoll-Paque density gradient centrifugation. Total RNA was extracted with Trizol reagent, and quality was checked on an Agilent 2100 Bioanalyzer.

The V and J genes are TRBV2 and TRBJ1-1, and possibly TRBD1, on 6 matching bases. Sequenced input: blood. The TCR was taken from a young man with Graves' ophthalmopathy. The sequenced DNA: TGTGCCAGCACCCGGGACATGAACACTGAAGCTTTCTTT. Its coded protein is CASTRDMNTEAFF.